This entry features one T cell receptor (beta chain) sequence. Its specificity is not known. cDNA serving as the sequencing template came from extracted, reverse transcribed RNA. TCRdb keeps only in-frame clones here, not all; method: immunoSEQ multiplex PCR. In the table there are 150,000 to 200,000 clones, roughly 65% of which are singletons. This sample is part of a study of CD8+ T cells in alopecia areata. Treatment here: oral pan-JAK inhibitor, 5-10 mg twice daily. The V end lost 2 bases, the J end lost 2 bases, and 7 bases lay between the germline ends. CDR3 size: 13 residues. Germline CDR1 is SEHNR and CDR2 is FQNEAQ (reference sequence). Findings and limits, study-wide: Among the cells sequenced in scalp samples are also the resident alphabeta T cells of normal skin. Higher clonality and more expanded CD8+ clones appeared in lesional than normal scalp.

The sequences come from CD4+ T cells sorted from blood, collected at week 4, from a patient treated with tofacitinib. The chain recombines TRBV7-9 with TRBJ2-7; D is perhaps TRBD1 (5 bases). This receptor was taken from a human donor with alopecia areata. The CDR3 spells CASSLKGAYEQYF. CDR3 nucleotides: TGTGCCAGCAGCTTAAAAGGGGCCTACGAGCAGTACTTC.